The clone carrying this TCR beta chain came up once. Its target is unknown. Unrecorded immune exposures were likely, despite nominal health at sampling. Trimming cost V 5 bases and J 0 bases, with 13 bases left between them. Germline CDR1 and CDR2: SGHAT and FQDESV (reference sequence). This CDR3 contains 15 residues. The sample comes from a study of cytomegalovirus exposure and HLA in healthy donors. PCR involved 60 Vbeta and 13 Jbeta primers. TCRdb's table, derived via immunoSEQ multiplex PCR, lists solely in-frame clones and lacks some. The sample carries around 130,000 clones, 60% to 85% recorded once. Points from the study as a whole: In vitro checks showed that three CMV-associated chains really do target CMV antigens. Later, an analysis found that common viral pathogens appeared to be linked with several of the most significant clusters. Among TCR beta chains, those listed as cytomegalovirus-associated numbered 164.

The gene calls are TRBV11-1 and TRBJ1-1; tentatively, D is TRBD1 (5 bases). Specimen: PBMCs. This TCR was sampled from a woman younger than 30 in good health and CMV-seronegative. As DNA, the CDR3 is TGTGCCAGCAGCCAGCGACAGTTCATGAACACTGAAGCTTTCTTT. It encodes CASSQRQFMNTEAFF. Filled out from reference TRBV11-1 and TRBJ1-1, the complete variable domain reads EAEVAQSPRYKITEKSQAVAFWCDPISGHATLYWYRQILGQGPELLVQFQDESVVDDSQLPKDRFSAERLKGVDSTLKIQPAELGDSAMYLCASSQRQFMNTEAFFGQGTRLTVV.